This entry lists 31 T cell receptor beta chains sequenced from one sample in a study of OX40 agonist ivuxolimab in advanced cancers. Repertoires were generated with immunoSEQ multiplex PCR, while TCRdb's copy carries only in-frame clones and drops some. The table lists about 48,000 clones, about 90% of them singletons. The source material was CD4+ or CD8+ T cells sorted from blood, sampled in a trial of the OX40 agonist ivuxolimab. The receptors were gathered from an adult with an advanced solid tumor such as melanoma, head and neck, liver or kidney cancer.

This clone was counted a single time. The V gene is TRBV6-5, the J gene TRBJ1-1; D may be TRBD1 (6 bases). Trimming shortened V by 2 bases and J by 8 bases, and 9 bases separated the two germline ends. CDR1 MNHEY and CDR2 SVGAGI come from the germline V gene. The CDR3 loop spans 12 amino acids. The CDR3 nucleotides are TGTGCCAGCAGTTACGCAGGGGACGAAGCTTTCTTT. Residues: CASSYAGDEAFF.

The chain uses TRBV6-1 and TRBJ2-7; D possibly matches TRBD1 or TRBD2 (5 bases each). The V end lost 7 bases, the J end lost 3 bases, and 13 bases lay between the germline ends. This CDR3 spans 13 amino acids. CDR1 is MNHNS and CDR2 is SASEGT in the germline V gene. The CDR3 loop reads CASTTVGGYEQYV. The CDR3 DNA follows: TGTGCCAGCACGACAGTCGGAGGCTACGAGCAGTACGTC.

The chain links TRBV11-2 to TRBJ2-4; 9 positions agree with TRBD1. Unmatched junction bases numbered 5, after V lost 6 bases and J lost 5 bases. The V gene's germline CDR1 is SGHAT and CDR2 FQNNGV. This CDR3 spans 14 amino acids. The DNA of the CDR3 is TGTGCCAGCAGATCGGGACAGGGAGAAAACATTCAGTACTTC. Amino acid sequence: CASRSGQGENIQYF. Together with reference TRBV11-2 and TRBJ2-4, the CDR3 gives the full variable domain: EAGVAQSPRYKIIEKRQSVAFWCNPISGHATLYWYQQILGQGPKLLIQFQNNGVVDDSQLPKDRFSAERLKGVDSTLKIQPAKLEDSAVYLCASRSGQGENIQYFGAGTRLSVL.

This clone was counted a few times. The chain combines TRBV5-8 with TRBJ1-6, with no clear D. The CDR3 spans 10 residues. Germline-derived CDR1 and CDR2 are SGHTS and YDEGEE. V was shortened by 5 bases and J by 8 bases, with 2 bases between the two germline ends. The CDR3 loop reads CASRDSPLHF. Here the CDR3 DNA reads TGTGCCAGCAGGGATTCACCCCTCCACTTT. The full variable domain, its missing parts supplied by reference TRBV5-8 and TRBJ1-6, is EAGVTQSPTHLIKTRGQQATLRCSPISGHTSVYWYQQALGLGLQFLLWYDEGEERNRGNFPPRFSGRQFPNYSSELNVNALELEDSALYLCASRDSPLHFGNGTRLTVT.

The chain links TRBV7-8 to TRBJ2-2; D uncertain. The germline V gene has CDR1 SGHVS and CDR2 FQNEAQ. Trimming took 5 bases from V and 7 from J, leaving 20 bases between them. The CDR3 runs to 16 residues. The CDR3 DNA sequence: TGTGCCAGCAGCCCACGACAAAAGGAAAGTGTCGGGGAGCTGTTTTTT. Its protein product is CASSPRQKESVGELFF.

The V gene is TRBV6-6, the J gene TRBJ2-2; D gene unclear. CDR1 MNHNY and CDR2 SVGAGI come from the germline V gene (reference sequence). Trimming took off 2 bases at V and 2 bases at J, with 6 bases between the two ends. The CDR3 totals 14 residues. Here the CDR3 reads CASSYGVNTGELFF. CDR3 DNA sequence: TGTGCCAGCAGTTACGGAGTAAACACCGGGGAGCTGTTTTTT.

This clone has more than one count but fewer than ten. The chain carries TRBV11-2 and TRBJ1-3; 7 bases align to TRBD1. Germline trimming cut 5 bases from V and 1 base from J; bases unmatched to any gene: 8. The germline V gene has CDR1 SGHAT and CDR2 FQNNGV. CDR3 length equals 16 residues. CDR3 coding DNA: TGTGCCAGCAGCCTCCCGACAGGGCGTTCTGGAAACACCATATATTTT. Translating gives CASSLPTGRSGNTIYF.

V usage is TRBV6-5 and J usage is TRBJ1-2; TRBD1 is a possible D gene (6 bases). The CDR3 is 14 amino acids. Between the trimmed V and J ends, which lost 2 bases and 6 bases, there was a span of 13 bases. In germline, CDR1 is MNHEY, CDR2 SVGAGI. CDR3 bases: TGTGCCAGCAGTTACGAGCAGGGGTCCCATGGCTACACCTTC. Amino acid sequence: CASSYEQGSHGYTF.

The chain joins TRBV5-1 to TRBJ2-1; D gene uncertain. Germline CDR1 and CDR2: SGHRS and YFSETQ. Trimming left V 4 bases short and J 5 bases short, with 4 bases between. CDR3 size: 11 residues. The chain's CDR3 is CASSQNNEQFF. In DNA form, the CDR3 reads TGCGCCAGCAGCCAGAACAATGAGCAGTTCTTC.

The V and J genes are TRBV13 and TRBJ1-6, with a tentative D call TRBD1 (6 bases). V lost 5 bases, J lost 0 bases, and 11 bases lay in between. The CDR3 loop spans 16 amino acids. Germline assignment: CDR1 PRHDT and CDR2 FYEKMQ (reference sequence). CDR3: CASSRTVSSYNSPLHF. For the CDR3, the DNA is TGTGCCAGCAGCCGGACAGTAAGCTCCTATAATTCACCCCTCCACTTT.

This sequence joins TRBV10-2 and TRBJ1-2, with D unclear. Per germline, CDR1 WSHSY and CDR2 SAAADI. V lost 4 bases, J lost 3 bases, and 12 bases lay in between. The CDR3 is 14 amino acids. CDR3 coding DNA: TGCGCCAGCAGTGGGACGCCCCAGGACTATGGCTACACCTTC. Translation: CASSGTPQDYGYTF.

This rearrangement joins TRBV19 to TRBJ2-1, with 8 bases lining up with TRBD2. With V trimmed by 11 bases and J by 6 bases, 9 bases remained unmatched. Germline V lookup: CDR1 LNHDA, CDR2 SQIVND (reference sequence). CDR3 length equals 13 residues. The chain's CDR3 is CAVGRGPGNEQFF. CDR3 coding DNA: TGTGCCGTCGGGAGGGGTCCTGGCAATGAGCAGTTCTTC.

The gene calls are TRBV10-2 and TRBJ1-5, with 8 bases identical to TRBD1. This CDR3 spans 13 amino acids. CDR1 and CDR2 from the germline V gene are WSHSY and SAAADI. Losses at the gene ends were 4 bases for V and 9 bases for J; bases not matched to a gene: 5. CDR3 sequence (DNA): TGCGCCAGCAGTGGGACAGGGAGGTCGCCCCAGCATTTT. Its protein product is CASSGTGRSPQHF.

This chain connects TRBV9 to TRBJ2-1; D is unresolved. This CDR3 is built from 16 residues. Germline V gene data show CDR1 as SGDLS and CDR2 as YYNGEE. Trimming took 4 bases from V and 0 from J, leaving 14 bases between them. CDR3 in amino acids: CASSPPGRSSYNEQFF. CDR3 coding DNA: TGTGCCAGCAGCCCCCCCGGGCGAAGCTCCTACAATGAGCAGTTCTTC.

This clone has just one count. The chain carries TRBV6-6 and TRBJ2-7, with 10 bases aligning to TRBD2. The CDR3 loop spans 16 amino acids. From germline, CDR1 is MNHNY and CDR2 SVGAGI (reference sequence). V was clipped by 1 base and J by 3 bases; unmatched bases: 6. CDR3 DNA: TGTGCCAGCAGTTACTTCCTAGCGGGGGTTAACTACGAGCAGTACTTC. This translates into CASSYFLAGVNYEQYF.

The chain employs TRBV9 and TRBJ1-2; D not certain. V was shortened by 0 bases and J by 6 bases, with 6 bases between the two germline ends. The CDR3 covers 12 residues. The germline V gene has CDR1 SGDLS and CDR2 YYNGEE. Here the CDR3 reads CASSVGLHGYTF. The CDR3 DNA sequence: TGTGCCAGCAGCGTAGGGCTCCATGGCTACACCTTC.

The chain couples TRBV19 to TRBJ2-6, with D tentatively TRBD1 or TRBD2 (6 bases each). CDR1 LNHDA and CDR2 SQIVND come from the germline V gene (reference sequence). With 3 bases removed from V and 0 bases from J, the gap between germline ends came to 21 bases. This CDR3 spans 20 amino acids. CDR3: CASSILAGGLAVSGANVLTF. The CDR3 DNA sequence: TGTGCCAGTAGTATCTTGGCCGGGGGCCTCGCTGTCTCTGGGGCCAACGTCCTGACTTTC.

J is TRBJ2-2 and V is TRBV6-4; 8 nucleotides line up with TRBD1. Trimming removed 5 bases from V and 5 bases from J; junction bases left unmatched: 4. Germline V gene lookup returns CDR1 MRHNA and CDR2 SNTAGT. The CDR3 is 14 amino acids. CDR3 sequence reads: CASSPTGETGELFF. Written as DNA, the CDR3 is TGTGCCAGCAGTCCGACAGGGGAGACCGGGGAGCTGTTTTTT.

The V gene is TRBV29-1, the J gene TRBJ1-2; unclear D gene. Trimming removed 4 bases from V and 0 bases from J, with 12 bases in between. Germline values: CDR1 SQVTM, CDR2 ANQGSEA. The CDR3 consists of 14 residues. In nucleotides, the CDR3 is TGCAGCGTTGTAGCTCCAGATTCTAACTATGGCTACACCTTC. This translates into CSVVAPDSNYGYTF.

CDR3 in DNA: TGTGCCAGCAGTTACTCGGTCAGCTCTGGAAACACCATATATTTT. Protein sequence: CASSYSVSSGNTIYF. This chain links TRBV6-5 with TRBJ1-3; D unresolved. V was pared by 0 bases and J by 0 bases, with 6 bases between. Germline V gene lookup returns CDR1 MNHEY and CDR2 SVGAGI. The CDR3 is 15 amino acids.

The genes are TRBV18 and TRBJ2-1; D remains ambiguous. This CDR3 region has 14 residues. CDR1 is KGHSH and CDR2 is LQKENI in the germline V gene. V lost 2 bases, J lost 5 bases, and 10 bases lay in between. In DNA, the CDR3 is TGTGCCAGCTCACCATCAACCGGAAACAATGAGCAGTTCTTC. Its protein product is CASSPSTGNNEQFF.

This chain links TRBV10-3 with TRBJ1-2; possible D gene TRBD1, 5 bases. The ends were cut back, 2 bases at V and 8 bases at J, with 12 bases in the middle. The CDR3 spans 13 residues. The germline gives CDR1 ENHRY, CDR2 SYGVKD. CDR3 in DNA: TGTGCCATCAGTGAGGCGGTCCGGGGGGGCTACACCTTC. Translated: CAISEAVRGGYTF.

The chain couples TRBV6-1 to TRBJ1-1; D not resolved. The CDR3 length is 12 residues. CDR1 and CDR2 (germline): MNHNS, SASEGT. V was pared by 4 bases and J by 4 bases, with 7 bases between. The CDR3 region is CASSAIGTEAFF. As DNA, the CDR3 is TGTGCCAGCAGTGCTATCGGCACTGAAGCTTTCTTT.

CDR3 region: CSARSGNTIYF. As DNA, the CDR3 is TGCAGTGCTAGGAGTGGAAACACCATATATTTT. The V call is TRBV20-1, the J call TRBJ1-3; no clear D gene. The ends were cut back, 3 bases at V and 3 bases at J, with 3 bases in the middle. This CDR3 spans 11 amino acids. The germline gives CDR1 DFQATT, CDR2 SNEGSKA (reference sequence).

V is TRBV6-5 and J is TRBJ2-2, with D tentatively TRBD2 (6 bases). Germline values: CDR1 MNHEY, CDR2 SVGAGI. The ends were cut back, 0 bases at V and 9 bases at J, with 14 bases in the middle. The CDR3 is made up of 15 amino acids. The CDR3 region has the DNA TGTGCCAGCAGTTACTCCGACCGAGGAGGGCGGGAGCTGTTTTTT. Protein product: CASSYSDRGGRELFF.

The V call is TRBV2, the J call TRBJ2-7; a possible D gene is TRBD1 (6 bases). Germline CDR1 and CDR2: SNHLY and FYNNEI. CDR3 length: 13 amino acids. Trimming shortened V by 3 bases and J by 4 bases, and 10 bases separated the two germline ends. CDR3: CASSEGHSYEQYV. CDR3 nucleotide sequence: TGTGCCAGCAGTGAGGGACACTCATACGAGCAGTACGTC.

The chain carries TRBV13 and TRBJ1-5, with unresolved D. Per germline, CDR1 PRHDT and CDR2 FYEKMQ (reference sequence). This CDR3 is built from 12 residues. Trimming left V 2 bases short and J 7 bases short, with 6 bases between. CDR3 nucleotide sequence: TGTGCCAGCAGCTTACAAGAACAGCCCCAGCATTTT. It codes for CASSLQEQPQHF.

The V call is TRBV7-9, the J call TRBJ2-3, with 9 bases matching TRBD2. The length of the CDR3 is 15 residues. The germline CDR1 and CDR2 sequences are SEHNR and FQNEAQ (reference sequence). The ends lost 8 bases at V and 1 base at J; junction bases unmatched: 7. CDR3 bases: TGTGCCAGCGGGCTAGCGGGGCTGGGCACAGATACGCAGTATTTT. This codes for CASGLAGLGTDTQYF.

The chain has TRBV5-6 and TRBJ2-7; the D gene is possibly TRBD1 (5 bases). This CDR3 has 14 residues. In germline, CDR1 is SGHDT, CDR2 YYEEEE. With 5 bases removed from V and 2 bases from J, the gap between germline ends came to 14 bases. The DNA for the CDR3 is TGTGCCAGCAGGTTCTCGGAGACAGCCTACGAGCAGTACTTC. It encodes CASRFSETAYEQYF. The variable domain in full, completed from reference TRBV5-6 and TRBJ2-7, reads DAGVTQSPTHLIKTRGQQVTLRCSPKSGHDTVSWYQQALGQGPQFIFQYYEEEERQRGNFPDRFSGHQFPNYSSELNVNALLLGDSALYLCASRFSETAYEQYFGPGTRLTVT.

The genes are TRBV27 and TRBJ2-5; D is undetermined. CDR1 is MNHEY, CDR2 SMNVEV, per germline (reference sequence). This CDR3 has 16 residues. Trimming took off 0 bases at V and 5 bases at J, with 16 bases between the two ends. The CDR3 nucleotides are TGTGCCAGCAGTTTATCGGCAGGCTTCCTTGGGGAGACCCAGTACTTC. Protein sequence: CASSLSAGFLGETQYF.

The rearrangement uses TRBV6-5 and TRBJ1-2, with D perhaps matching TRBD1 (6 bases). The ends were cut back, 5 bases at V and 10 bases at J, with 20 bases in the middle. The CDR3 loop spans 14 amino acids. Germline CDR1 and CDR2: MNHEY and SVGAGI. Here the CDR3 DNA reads TGTGCCAGCAGTCCAACCCGGGAACCAGGGGTCTACACCTTC. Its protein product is CASSPTREPGVYTF.